The TCR beta chain under discussion was sequenced for a study of neurological immune-mediated disorders. The junction had 5 bases not matched to a gene; V was cut back by 4 bases and J by 8 bases. There are 13 residues in the CDR3. This clonotype has at least ten counts. Its antigen is unidentified. The cDNA came from 5'RACE with 10-nucleotide random UMIs. TCRdb reprocessed the 5' RACE reads via MiXCR and lists one record per CDR3 protein. The repertoire includes about 44,000 distinct CDR3 sequences, about 22% of them detected once, and about 4.1% sits in the top ten. The time point was: technical triplicate 3. Libraries used 2 million unsorted PBMCs kept frozen in RNAlater. Broader study findings: Across subjects, expanded clones had no CDR3 amino acid sequences in common, pointing to private repertoires in all groups. HTLV-1-associated myelopathy had the most TCR clonal expansion, while multiple sclerosis had the least, a level that fell below healthy controls.

This TCR derives from a man aged 55 to 69 with HTLV-1-associated myelopathy (HAM/TSP). V usage is TRBV12-3 or TRBV12-4 and J usage is TRBJ1-2, with 9 bases that match TRBD1. Material for sequencing was PBMCs. The CDR3, as DNA: TGTGCCAGCAGTTACGGACAGGGGTTAGGCTACACCTTC. Translated: CASSYGQGLGYTF.